This record concerns one T cell receptor (beta chain) sequence. Its antigen remains unidentified. The data stem from a study of cytomegalovirus exposure and HLA in healthy donors. Whole-study findings and limits: Sequence variants that were highly shared formed a cluster that was likely a sequencing artifact.

The PCR made use of 60 Vbeta and 13 Jbeta primers. Method: immunoSEQ multiplex PCR; TCRdb's copy keeps in-frame clones and lacks some. The data show under 200,000 clones, roughly 80% seen once. Donors were nominally healthy when sampled, though unrecorded immune exposures were likely. The CDR3 totals 15 residues. Trimming left V 1 base short and J 0 bases short, with 10 bases between. The germline V gene encodes CDR1 SGDLS and CDR2 YYNGEE. The chain combines TRBV9 with TRBJ2-5; maybe TRBD2 (6 bases). Sequences were obtained from PBMCs. This TCR came from a young woman in good health and CMV-seronegative. The CDR3 nucleotides read TGTGCCAGCAGCGTACAAAGCGGGTACCAAGAGACCCAGTACTTC. This encodes CASSVQSGYQETQYF.